Shown below are 23 T cell receptor beta chains from a single sample sequenced in a study of cytomegalovirus exposure and HLA in healthy donors. Both 60 Vbeta primers and 13 Jbeta primers went into the PCR. TCRdb's table, derived via immunoSEQ multiplex PCR, lists solely in-frame clones and lacks some. Among approximately 300,000 clones listed, roughly 80% were seen once. The material sequenced was PBMCs. Source of these receptors: a girl aged 2 to 9 in good health and CMV-seronegative.

The gene calls are TRBV5-3 and TRBJ2-3; no clear D gene. TRBV5-3 is annotated as an ORF whose role is uncertain. V lost 4 bases and J 0 bases, leaving 18 bases between the germline ends. This CDR3 is 17 amino acids long. DNA for the CDR3: TGTGCCAGAAGCGCCTGTGTATGGTCAGGTAGCACAGATACGCAGTATTTT. Protein product: CARSACVWSGSTDTQYF.

The V call is TRBV6-1, the J call TRBJ1-5; 8 positions match TRBD1. Germline trimming cut 6 bases from V and 5 bases from J; bases unmatched to any gene: 6. This CDR3 is 14 amino acids long. The germline V gene encodes CDR1 MNHNS and CDR2 SASEGT. The CDR3 protein is CASRGQVWDQPQHF. The CDR3 nucleotides read TGTGCCAGCAGGGGACAGGTTTGGGATCAGCCCCAGCATTTT.

J is TRBJ2-5 and V is TRBV5-1; TRBD1 matches 7 bases. J gave up 4 bases and V 5 bases, and 8 bases lay outside the gene matches. CDR1 and CDR2 from the germline V gene are SGHRS and YFSETQ. There are 14 residues in the CDR3. The CDR3 is CASRGQVFTETQYF. The CDR3 bases are TGCGCCAGCAGAGGACAGGTCTTCACAGAGACCCAGTACTTC. Filled out from reference TRBV5-1 and TRBJ2-5, the complete variable domain reads KAGVTQTPRYLIKTRGQQVTLSCSPISGHRSVSWYQQTPGQGLQFLFEYFSETQRNKGNFPGRFSGRQFSNSRSEMNVSTLELGDSALYLCASRGQVFTETQYFGPGTRLLVL.

J is TRBJ2-7 and V is TRBV27; TRBD1 might be the D (6 bases). V was cut by 4 bases and J by 9 bases, with 16 bases left in between. The V gene's germline CDR1 is MNHEY and CDR2 SMNVEV (reference sequence). This CDR3 is 13 amino acids long. CDR3 DNA: TGTGCCAGCAGTTGGACAGCCGGCGAAGGGCAGTACTTC. Its protein product is CASSWTAGEGQYF.

J is TRBJ1-1 and V is TRBV27; 9 bases align to TRBD1. CDR1 and CDR2 (germline): MNHEY, SMNVEV (reference sequence). This CDR3 is 17 amino acids long. Germline trimming cut 5 bases from V and 5 bases from J; bases unmatched to any gene: 15. CDR3: CASSPVGTGYSGTEAFF. The CDR3 region has the DNA TGTGCCAGCAGTCCGGTGGGGACAGGGTATAGTGGAACTGAAGCTTTCTTT.

V gene TRBV18 combines with J gene TRBJ2-1; D not resolved. The CDR3 totals 14 residues. The germline V gene has CDR1 KGHSH and CDR2 LQKENI. The V end was cut by 0 bases, the J end by 4 bases, with 7 bases between. CDR3 loop: CASSPPARYNEQFF. CDR3 sequence (DNA): TGTGCCAGCTCACCACCCGCCAGATACAATGAGCAGTTCTTC.

The chain recombines TRBV6-6 with TRBJ1-1; D unclear. Deletions cut 6 bases from V and 1 base from J, with 12 bases between. CDR3 length: 14 amino acids. CDR1 MNHNY and CDR2 SVGAGI come from the germline V gene (reference sequence). The CDR3 DNA follows: TGTGCCAGCAGGCCCCAGGCCTCGAACACTGAAGCTTTCTTT. It is translated as CASRPQASNTEAFF.

This sequence joins TRBV5-1 and TRBJ1-1; a weak D match, TRBD1 (6 bases). The germline CDR1 and CDR2 sequences are SGHRS and YFSETQ. This CDR3 is built from 14 residues. Trimming left V 4 bases short and J 4 bases short, with 14 bases between. CDR3 nucleotides: TGCGCCAGCAGCAGATCTACAGGGTCCACTGAAGCTTTCTTT. It yields the protein CASSRSTGSTEAFF. The full variable domain, completed using reference TRBV5-1 and TRBJ1-1, is KAGVTQTPRYLIKTRGQQVTLSCSPISGHRSVSWYQQTPGQGLQFLFEYFSETQRNKGNFPGRFSGRQFSNSRSEMNVSTLELGDSALYLCASSRSTGSTEAFFGQGTRLTVV.

In its sample, this clone was seen a few times. J is TRBJ1-2 and V is TRBV6-1; no clear D. This CDR3 is built from 15 residues. Trimming removed 3 bases at V and 4 bases at J, with 15 bases between. The germline V gene encodes CDR1 MNHNS and CDR2 SASEGT. CDR3 in DNA: TGTGCCAGCAGTGATTCGGGGTATCGTCTCTATGGCTACACCTTC. Protein sequence: CASSDSGYRLYGYTF.

This rearrangement joins TRBV5-4 to TRBJ2-7, with a weak D call TRBD2 (5 bases). CDR1 and CDR2 from the germline V gene are SGHNT and YYREEE (reference sequence). This CDR3 is built from 13 residues. Trimming removed 0 bases from V and 4 bases from J, with 8 bases in between. DNA for the CDR3: TGTGCCAGCAGCTTGGCGGGGTCGTACGAGCAGTACTTC. Translation gives CASSLAGSYEQYF.

Comments on this clone: Mismatch with germline at one junction end may stem from a read error. J is TRBJ2-1 and V is TRBV5-6; the match to TRBD2 covers 11 bases. The CDR3 covers 16 residues. CDR1 SGHDT and CDR2 YYEEEE come from the germline V gene. As DNA, the CDR3 is TGTGCCAGCAGTTTGGTTGAGGGTAGCGGGAGGGGTGAGCAGTTCTTC. It codes for CASSLVEGSGRGEQFF.

The rearrangement joins TRBV5-8 to TRBJ2-4; D possibly corresponds to TRBD2 (5 bases). This CDR3 comprises 12 residues. Trimming left V 4 bases short and J 15 bases short, with 17 bases between. Germline V lookup: CDR1 SGHTS, CDR2 YDEGEE. The CDR3 sequence is CASSIGLLGRYF. The CDR3 DNA sequence: TGTGCCAGCAGCATCGGACTTCTAGGCCGGTACTTC.

The chain employs TRBV28 and TRBJ1-5, with a possible D match to TRBD1 (5 bases). The V and J ends lost 3 bases and 6 bases respectively, with 9 bases between them. Germline values: CDR1 MDHEN, CDR2 SYDVKM. This CDR3 region has 13 residues. The CDR3 protein is CASSLSGFQPQHF. CDR3 nucleotides: TGTGCCAGCAGTTTGTCAGGGTTTCAGCCCCAGCATTTT. Drawing the rest from reference TRBV28 and TRBJ1-5, the complete variable domain is DVKVTQSSRYLVKRTGEKVFLECVQDMDHENMFWYRQDPGLGLRLIYFSYDVKMKEKGDIPEGYSVSREKKERFSLILESASTNQTSMYLCASSLSGFQPQHFGDGTRLSIL.

There are a few counts of this clone. The chain has TRBV18 and TRBJ1-5; no clear D gene. CDR3 length: 15 residues. Germline-derived CDR1 and CDR2 are KGHSH and LQKENI. V was shortened by 0 bases and J by 8 bases, with 14 bases between the two germline ends. The CDR3 bases are TGTGCCAGCTCACCACCGGTATTGAGCGGAGAGCCCCAGCATTTT. Protein sequence: CASSPPVLSGEPQHF.

V is TRBV5-1 and J is TRBJ1-2; TRBD1 matches 8 bases. The CDR3 length is 15 residues. After removal of 2 bases from V and 4 bases from J, the junction contained 7 bases not matched to a gene. Germline assignment: CDR1 SGHRS and CDR2 YFSETQ. CDR3 in amino acids: CASSFKQQGGYGYTF. In DNA form, the CDR3 reads TGCGCCAGCAGCTTTAAACAACAGGGGGGCTATGGCTACACCTTC.

The chain is built from TRBV4-1 and TRBJ2-7; D ambiguous. CDR3 length equals 13 residues. The ends were cut back, 1 base at V and 9 bases at J, with 13 bases in the middle. Germline CDR1 is MGHRA and CDR2 is YSYEKL. CDR3 sequence: CASSQGPLASQYF. Here the CDR3 DNA reads TGCGCCAGCAGCCAAGGTCCGTTAGCATCGCAGTACTTC.

The chain carries TRBV2 and TRBJ1-2; tentative D call: TRBD1 (5 bases). With 6 bases removed from V and 6 bases from J, the gap between germline ends came to 5 bases. Germline V CDR1 and CDR2: SNHLY, FYNNEI. The CDR3 contains 10 residues. In nucleotides, the CDR3 is TGTGCCAGCAGGGGGCATGGCTACACCTTC. It translates to CASRGHGYTF.

V is TRBV6-1 and J is TRBJ1-1, with D possibly TRBD1 on 6 matching bases. The germline CDR1 and CDR2 sequences are MNHNS and SASEGT. The CDR3 is 13 amino acids. Trimming cost V 6 bases and J 1 base, with 9 bases left between them. CDR3 in DNA: TGTGCCAGCAGGCACAGGGCGAACACTGAAGCTTTCTTT. The encoded protein is CASRHRANTEAFF.

V is TRBV9 and J is TRBJ2-1; D ambiguous. V dropped 4 bases and J dropped 6 bases, with 14 bases sitting between them. CDR3 length: 14 residues. Germline V CDR1 and CDR2: SGDLS, YYNGEE. CDR3 protein: CASSPPLVVNEQFF. CDR3 bases: TGTGCCAGCAGCCCCCCCTTAGTGGTCAATGAGCAGTTCTTC.

This clone was counted only a few times. V is TRBV2 and J is TRBJ2-3; D possibly corresponds to TRBD1 (6 bases). Trimming shortened V by 3 bases and J by 2 bases, and 18 bases separated the two germline ends. This CDR3 is 17 amino acids long. Looked up from germline, CDR1 is SNHLY and CDR2 is FYNNEI. The CDR3, as DNA: TGTGCCAGCAGTGACGCAGGGGCGTTCACGTTCACAGATACGCAGTATTTT. Translating it yields CASSDAGAFTFTDTQYF.

This clone was recorded only once. The chain couples TRBV25-1 to TRBJ2-1; a weak D match, TRBD2 (5 bases). The germline CDR1 and CDR2 sequences are MGHDK and SYGVNS. The CDR3 runs to 10 residues. With 6 bases removed from V and 8 bases from J, the gap between germline ends came to 5 bases. The CDR3 nucleotides are TGTGCCAGCAGCGGGGATGAGCAGTTCTTC. Its translation: CASSGDEQFF.

The V call is TRBV30, the J call TRBJ2-7, with D uncertain. The V gene's germline CDR1 is GTSNPN and CDR2 SVGIG (reference sequence). V lost 3 bases, J lost 4 bases, and 16 bases lay in between. CDR3 size: 14 residues. CDR3 in amino acids: CAWRPAEIWYEQYF. CDR3 nucleotide sequence: TGTGCCTGGAGGCCCGCCGAGATCTGGTACGAGCAGTACTTC.

V and J are TRBV27 and TRBJ2-5; D not certain. Trimming shortened V by 0 bases and J by 0 bases, and 8 bases separated the two germline ends. Germline V lookup: CDR1 MNHEY, CDR2 SMNVEV (reference sequence). The CDR3 spans 15 residues. The CDR3, as DNA: TGTGCCAGCAGTTTATCAGCCGGAGACCAAGAGACCCAGTACTTC. It specifies CASSLSAGDQETQYF.